Shown below are 12 T cell receptor beta chains from a single sample sequenced in a study of beta chain features in type 1 diabetes. All of the isolated RNA was reverse transcribed, so expressed TCRB transcripts were sequenced. Using immunoSEQ multiplex PCR, the repertoire was profiled, and TCRdb retains in-frame clones only, with some absent. The sample has 810,000 or so clones; roughly a sixth are singletons. The sample consisted of naive CD4+ T cells from blood. The receptors come from a woman in her late teens or twenties in good health.

The chain carries TRBV6-5 and TRBJ1-3; D remains unclear. Germline V gene data show CDR1 as MNHEY and CDR2 as SVGAGI. With 5 bases removed from V and 3 bases from J, the gap between germline ends came to 5 bases. There are 12 residues in the CDR3. The CDR3 bases are TGTGCCAGCAGTCCATTTGGAAACACCATATATTTT. Residues: CASSPFGNTIYF.

This clone was counted between two and nine times. This chain uses TRBV7-9 with TRBJ2-7, with no clear D. Germline CDR1 reads SEHNR; CDR2 reads FQNEAQ (reference sequence). V was shortened by 2 bases and J by 0 bases, with 8 bases between the two germline ends. CDR3 size: 14 residues. The CDR3 DNA reads TGTGCCAGCAGCTTATCCGGAGCCTCCTACGAGCAGTACTTC. It encodes CASSLSGASYEQYF.

This clone was observed a handful of times. One end of the junction fails to match germline, which may point to a read error. The chain carries TRBV28 and TRBJ2-2, with TRBD2 matching over 9 bases. The germline V gene encodes CDR1 MDHEN and CDR2 SYDVKM. This CDR3 contains 13 residues. The CDR3 DNA follows: TGTGCCAGCAGTACTGGCCCGGCGGGAGGGCCAAAGTTT. Its translation: CASSTGPAGGPKF. The variable domain in full, completed from reference TRBV28 and TRBJ2-2, reads DVKVTQSSRYLVKRTGEKVFLECVQDMDHENMFWYRQDPGLGLRLIYFSYDVKMKEKGDIPEGYSVSREKKERFSLILESASTNQTSMYLCASSTGPAGGPKFGEGSRLTVL.

A few counts support this clone. The rearrangement uses TRBV6-6 and TRBJ1-5, with D uncertain. V lost 0 bases and J 2 bases, leaving 5 bases between the germline ends. This CDR3 is built from 14 residues. Germline values: CDR1 MNHNY, CDR2 SVGAGI (reference sequence). The CDR3 here is CASSYSEGNQPQHF. CDR3 bases: TGTGCCAGCAGTTACTCGGAGGGCAATCAGCCCCAGCATTTT.

The V call is TRBV7-9, the J call TRBJ1-3, with D unresolved. V lost 5 bases to trimming and J lost 2 bases, with 4 bases between them. Per the germline V gene, CDR1 is SEHNR and CDR2 is FQNEAQ (reference sequence). The CDR3 has 12 amino acids. This chain's CDR3 is CASSETGNTIYF. Written as DNA, the CDR3 is TGTGCCAGCAGCGAAACTGGAAACACCATATATTTT.

The CDR3 region has the DNA TGTGCCAGCAGTTTCTTGGTCAGGTCAGATGGCTACACCTTC. Translated: CASSFLVRSDGYTF. V usage is TRBV28 and J usage is TRBJ1-2; the D is unclear. Germline V gene lookup returns CDR1 MDHEN and CDR2 SYDVKM. The CDR3 length is 14 residues. V was cut by 3 bases and J by 6 bases, with 14 bases left in between.

The chain has TRBV11-2 and TRBJ1-1; D ambiguous. Germline loops: CDR1 SGHAT, CDR2 FQNNGV. The V and J ends lost 1 base and 8 bases respectively, with 11 bases between them. CDR3 size: 13 residues. The CDR3 region has the DNA TGTGCCAGCAGCTTAGGGCTAACAGTGGAAGCTTTCTTT. It translates to CASSLGLTVEAFF.

On this clone: The sample carries other DNA sequences with the same CDR3. The V gene is TRBV5-1, the J gene TRBJ2-7, with a tentative D call TRBD2 (6 bases). Trimming removed 4 bases from V and 0 bases from J, with 11 bases in between. Germline CDR1 SGHRS, CDR2 YFSETQ. This CDR3 is 14 amino acids long. CDR3 nucleotide sequence: TGCGCCAGCAGCCCTGGGGACTCCTCCTACGAGCAGTACTTC. Translated, it gives CASSPGDSSYEQYF.

This chain uses TRBV6-5 with TRBJ1-5, with no clear D. Germline lookup yields CDR1 MNHEY and CDR2 SVGAGI. V lost 5 bases to trimming and J lost 4 bases, with 3 bases between them. This CDR3 has 11 amino acids. CDR3 loop: CASSENQPQHF. The CDR3 DNA follows: TGTGCCAGCAGTGAGAATCAGCCCCAGCATTTT.

This clone was counted between two and nine times. The chain joins TRBV7-9 to TRBJ1-3; a weak D match, TRBD1 (6 bases). Germline CDR1 is SEHNR and CDR2 is FQNEAQ (reference sequence). V was pared by 5 bases and J by 2 bases, with 16 bases between. CDR3 size: 16 residues. The CDR3: CASSNRDTQAGNTIYF. The DNA of the CDR3 is TGTGCCAGCAGCAATCGGGACACGCAGGCTGGAAACACCATATATTTT.

This clone was detected a few times. The same CDR3 also results from other DNA sequences found in this sample. The CDR3 reads CSAPGSYGYTF. The DNA of the CDR3 is TGCAGTGCTCCGGGTTCCTATGGCTACACCTTC. This chain links TRBV20-1 with TRBJ1-2; no reliable D call. Trimming cost V 5 bases and J 4 bases, with 8 bases left between them. Per the germline V gene, CDR1 is DFQATT and CDR2 is SNEGSKA (reference sequence). This CDR3 contains 11 residues.

The J gene is TRBJ2-3, the V gene TRBV6-5; D is ambiguous. The V gene's germline CDR1 is MNHEY and CDR2 SVGAGI. This CDR3 is 15 amino acids long. V shed 4 bases and J shed 6 bases, with 17 bases lying between them. The CDR3 DNA follows: TGTGCCAGCAGTTCTTGGCCCCGGCCTACGGATACGCAGTATTTT. Its protein product is CASSSWPRPTDTQYF.